Below, 2 T cell receptor beta chains from the same sample are listed, as sequenced in a study of T cell changes during pregnancy in multiple sclerosis. Some clones are missing from TCRdb's copy, which holds only in-frame ones; the method was immunoSEQ multiplex PCR. The sample holds tens of thousands of clones, approximately 92% seen once. Specimen: peripheral blood, collected in the second trimester of pregnancy. These receptors were obtained from a female donor with multiple sclerosis, enrolled in a pregnancy study.

This clone was seen a single time. The chain couples TRBV19 to TRBJ1-5; 7 nucleotides agree with TRBD1. The CDR3 spans 14 residues. J lost 7 bases, V lost 1 base, and 4 bases had no gene match. Looked up from germline, CDR1 is LNHDA and CDR2 is SQIVND (reference sequence). The CDR3 nucleotides are TGTGCCAGTAGTATAGTGATACAGGGGCAGCCCCAGCATTTT. This encodes CASSIVIQGQPQHF. Supplemented by reference TRBV19 and TRBJ1-5, the full variable domain reads DGGITQSPKYLFRKEGQNVTLSCEQNLNHDAMYWYRQDPGQGLRLIYYSQIVNDFQKGDIAEGYSVSREKKESFPLTVTSAQKNPTAFYLCASSIVIQGQPQHFGDGTRLSIL.

The V call is TRBV29-1, the J call TRBJ1-2; 8 nucleotides line up with TRBD1. V was clipped by 7 bases and J by 8 bases; unmatched bases: 12. This CDR3 has 13 amino acids. Germline values: CDR1 SQVTM, CDR2 ANQGSEA. DNA of the CDR3: TGCAGCGCCTGGGACAGGCTACACGGGGGCTACACCTTC. This sequence encodes CSAWDRLHGGYTF.